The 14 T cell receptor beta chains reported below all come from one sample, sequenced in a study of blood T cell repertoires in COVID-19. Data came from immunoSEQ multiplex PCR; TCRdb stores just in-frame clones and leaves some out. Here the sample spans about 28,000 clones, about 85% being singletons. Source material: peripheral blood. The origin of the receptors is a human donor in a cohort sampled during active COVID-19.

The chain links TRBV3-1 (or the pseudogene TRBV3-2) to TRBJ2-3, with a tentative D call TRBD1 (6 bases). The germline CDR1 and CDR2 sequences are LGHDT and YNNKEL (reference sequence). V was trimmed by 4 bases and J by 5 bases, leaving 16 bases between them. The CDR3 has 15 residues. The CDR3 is CASSRLLPGVDTQYF. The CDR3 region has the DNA TGTGCCAGCAGCCGACTACTCCCAGGGGTAGATACGCAGTATTTT.

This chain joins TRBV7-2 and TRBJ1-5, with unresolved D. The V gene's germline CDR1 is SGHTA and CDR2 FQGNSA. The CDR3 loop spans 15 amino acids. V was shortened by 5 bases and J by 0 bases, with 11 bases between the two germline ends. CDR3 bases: TGTGCCAGCAGCCAGGCCGGTAATAGCAATCAGCCCCAGCATTTT. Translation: CASSQAGNSNQPQHF.

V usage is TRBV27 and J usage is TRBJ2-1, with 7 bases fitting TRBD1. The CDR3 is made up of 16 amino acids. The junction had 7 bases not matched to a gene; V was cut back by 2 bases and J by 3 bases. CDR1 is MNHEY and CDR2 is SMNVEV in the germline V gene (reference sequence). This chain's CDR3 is CASSLRPGQSYNEQFF. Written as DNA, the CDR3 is TGTGCCAGCAGTTTACGGCCGGGACAGAGCTACAATGAGCAGTTCTTC.

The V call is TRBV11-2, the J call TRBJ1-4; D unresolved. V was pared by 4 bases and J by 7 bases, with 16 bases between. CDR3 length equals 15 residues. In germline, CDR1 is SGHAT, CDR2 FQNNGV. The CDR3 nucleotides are TGTGCCAGCAGCTCCATGGGCGCGTCAGGTGAAAAACTGTTTTTT. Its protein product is CASSSMGASGEKLFF.

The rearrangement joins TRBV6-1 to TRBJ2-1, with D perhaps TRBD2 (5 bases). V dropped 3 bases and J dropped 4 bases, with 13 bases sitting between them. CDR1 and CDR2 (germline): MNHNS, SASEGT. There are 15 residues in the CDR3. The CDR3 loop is CASSDSEWVYNEQFF. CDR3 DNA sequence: TGTGCCAGCAGTGATAGCGAGTGGGTTTACAATGAGCAGTTCTTC.

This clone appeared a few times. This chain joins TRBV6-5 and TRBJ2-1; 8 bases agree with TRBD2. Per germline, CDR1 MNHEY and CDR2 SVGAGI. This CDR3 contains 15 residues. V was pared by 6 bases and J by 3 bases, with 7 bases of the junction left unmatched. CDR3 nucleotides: TGTGCCAGCAGCGACAGCGGGGGCCGCTACAATGAGCAGTTCTTC. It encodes CASSDSGGRYNEQFF.

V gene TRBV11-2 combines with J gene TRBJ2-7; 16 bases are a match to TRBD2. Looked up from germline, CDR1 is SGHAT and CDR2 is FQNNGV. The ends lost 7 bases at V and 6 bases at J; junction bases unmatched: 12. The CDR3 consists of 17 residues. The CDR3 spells CASTSGGLAGGLGEQYF. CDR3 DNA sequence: TGTGCCAGCACCTCCGGGGGACTAGCGGGAGGGCTGGGCGAGCAGTACTTC.

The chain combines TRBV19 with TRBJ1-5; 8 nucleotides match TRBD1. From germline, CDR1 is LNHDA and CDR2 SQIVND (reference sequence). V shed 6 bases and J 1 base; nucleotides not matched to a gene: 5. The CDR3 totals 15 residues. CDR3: CASREDRGSNQPQHF. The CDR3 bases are TGTGCCAGTAGGGAAGACAGGGGCAGCAATCAGCCCCAGCATTTT.

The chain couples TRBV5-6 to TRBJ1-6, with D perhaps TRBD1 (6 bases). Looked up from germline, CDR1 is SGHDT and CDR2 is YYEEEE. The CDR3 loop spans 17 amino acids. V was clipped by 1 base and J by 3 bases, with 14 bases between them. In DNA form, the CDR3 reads TGTGCCAGCAGCTTGCAACAGGGACTACGCTATAATTCACCCCTCCACTTT. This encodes CASSLQQGLRYNSPLHF.

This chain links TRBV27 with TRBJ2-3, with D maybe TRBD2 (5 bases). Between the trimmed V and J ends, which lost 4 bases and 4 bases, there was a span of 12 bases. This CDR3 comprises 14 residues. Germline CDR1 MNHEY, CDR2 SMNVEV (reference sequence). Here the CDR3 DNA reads TGTGCCAGCAGTTCCAAACTAGGAGCAGATACGCAGTATTTT. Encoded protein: CASSSKLGADTQYF.

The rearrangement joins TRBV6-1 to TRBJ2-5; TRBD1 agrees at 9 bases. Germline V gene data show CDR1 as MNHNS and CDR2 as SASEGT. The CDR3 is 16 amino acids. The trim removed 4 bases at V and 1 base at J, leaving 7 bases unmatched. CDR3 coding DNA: TGTGCCAGCAGTGTTATCCAGGGACAGGGCCAAGAGACCCAGTACTTC. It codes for CASSVIQGQGQETQYF.

The CDR3 nucleotides read TGTGCCAGCAGCTTAGCGCGGCCAAGCTCCTACAATGAGCAGTTCTTC. This sequence encodes CASSLARPSSYNEQFF. The chain is built from TRBV7-8 and TRBJ2-1; unclear D gene. The CDR3 spans 16 residues. Germline assignment: CDR1 SGHVS and CDR2 FQNEAQ. V lost 0 bases and J 0 bases, leaving 9 bases between the germline ends.

CDR3 sequence reads: CASSLQSFTETQYF. The CDR3 DNA follows: TGCGCCAGCAGCTTGCAGTCCTTTACGGAGACCCAGTACTTC. This chain uses TRBV5-1 with TRBJ2-5; D gene unclear. CDR3 length: 14 amino acids. V lost 1 base, J lost 5 bases, and 12 bases lay in between. Germline-derived CDR1 and CDR2 are SGHRS and YFSETQ.

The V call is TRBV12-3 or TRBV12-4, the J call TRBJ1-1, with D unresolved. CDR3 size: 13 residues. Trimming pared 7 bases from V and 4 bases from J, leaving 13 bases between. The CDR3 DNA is TGTGCCAGCAAGGTGGGTACAGCCACTGAAGCTTTCTTT. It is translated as CASKVGTATEAFF.